The 17 T cell receptor beta chains presented below share a single source sample, sequenced in a study of blood T cell repertoires in COVID-19. The assay was immunoSEQ multiplex PCR, and TCRdb's table has in-frame clones only and misses some. The sample shows about 110,000 clones, more than 70% of them seen only once. The sequenced sample consisted of peripheral blood. The receptors here all came from a man aged 40-55 years with active or convalescent COVID-19.

V gene TRBV9 combines with J gene TRBJ1-1; D possibly corresponds to TRBD1 (5 bases). CDR1 SGDLS and CDR2 YYNGEE come from the germline V gene. Trimming shortened V by 0 bases and J by 4 bases, and 16 bases separated the two germline ends. CDR3 length: 16 amino acids. The CDR3 bases are TGTGCCAGCAGCGTAGGAGGCAGGGTCTCTAGCACTGAAGCTTTCTTT. Amino acid sequence: CASSVGGRVSSTEAFF.

This clone was counted a few times. V is TRBV15 and J is TRBJ1-5; maybe TRBD1 (5 bases). Germline V gives CDR1 LNHNV, CDR2 YYDKDF (reference sequence). Trimming took 1 base from V and 7 from J, leaving 17 bases between them. The CDR3 consists of 16 residues. CDR3 nucleotides: TGTGCCACCAGCAGAGGGTTAGCAGGGACTCAACAGCCCCAGCATTTT. Translating it yields CATSRGLAGTQQPQHF. Complete variable domain (other parts from reference TRBV15 and TRBJ1-5): DAMVIQNPRYQVTQFGKPVTLSCSQTLNHNVMYWYQQKSSQAPKLLFHYYDKDFNNEADTPDNFQSRRPNTSFCFLDIRSPGLGDTAMYLCATSRGLAGTQQPQHFGDGTRLSIL.

On this clone itself: Other DNA sequences in this specimen translate into the identical CDR3. The chain has TRBV9 and TRBJ1-1; TRBD1 aligns across 8 bases. CDR1 is SGDLS and CDR2 is YYNGEE in the germline V gene. The V gene end was trimmed by 4 bases and the J gene end by 8 bases; junction bases not matched to a gene: 4. CDR3 size: 12 residues. CDR3 DNA sequence: TGTGCCAGCAGCCCAGGGGGCTTGGAAGCTTTCTTT. Translation gives CASSPGGLEAFF.

This chain links TRBV2 with TRBJ2-1; 12 nucleotides match TRBD2. Germline V lookup: CDR1 SNHLY, CDR2 FYNNEI. V lost 4 bases, J lost 7 bases, and 8 bases stayed unmatched. This CDR3 spans 16 amino acids. CDR3 bases: TGTGCCAGCAGTGGAGAAACTAGCGGGAGGCAGAATGAGCAGTTCTTC. It translates to CASSGETSGRQNEQFF.

This clone was recorded a few times. The chain recombines TRBV12-3 or TRBV12-4 with TRBJ1-2; TRBD1 matches 8 bases. This CDR3 region has 13 residues. The V gene end was trimmed by 5 bases and the J gene end by 8 bases; junction bases not matched to a gene: 7. The CDR3 DNA reads as TGTGCCAGCAGTCGGGCCCAGGGGGCCGGCTACACCTTC. It codes for CASSRAQGAGYTF.

This chain connects TRBV23-1 to TRBJ2-5, with a tentative D call TRBD1 (6 bases). TRBV23-1 is sorted into the ORF group, with uncertain function. The CDR3 is made up of 12 amino acids. The ends were cut back, 7 bases at V and 6 bases at J, with 12 bases in the middle. CDR3 in DNA: TGCGCCAGCATGGCGAGGGGGAAGACCCAGTACTTC. Its protein product is CASMARGKTQYF.

The V call is TRBV5-1, the J call TRBJ1-3; no firm D call. V was trimmed by 4 bases and J by 8 bases, leaving 13 bases between them. CDR3 length: 13 amino acids. Looked up from germline, CDR1 is SGHRS and CDR2 is YFSETQ. The DNA for the CDR3 is TGCGCCAGCAGCCCCGGCACCGCGGACACCATATATTTT. Translation: CASSPGTADTIYF.

V gene TRBV7-2 combines with J gene TRBJ2-3, with D perhaps matching TRBD1 (5 bases). The CDR3 consists of 14 residues. In germline, CDR1 is SGHTA, CDR2 FQGNSA. Trimming stripped 1 base from V and 3 bases from J, with 8 bases between. The CDR3 DNA follows: TGTGCCAGCAGCTTAGATGCAGGGACAGATACGCAGTATTTT. This translates into CASSLDAGTDTQYF.

The rearrangement uses TRBV7-2 and TRBJ1-5; unclear D gene. Trimming stripped 5 bases from V and 0 bases from J, with 5 bases between. Germline V gene lookup returns CDR1 SGHTA and CDR2 FQGNSA. This CDR3 is built from 13 residues. The CDR3 spells CASSRVSNQPQHF. The CDR3 region has the DNA TGTGCCAGCAGCAGAGTTAGCAATCAGCCCCAGCATTTT.

This clone came up once. J is TRBJ1-1 and V is TRBV27; D possibly corresponds to TRBD1 (6 bases). The germline V gene has CDR1 MNHEY and CDR2 SMNVEV (reference sequence). The CDR3 is made up of 12 amino acids. Trimming took 6 bases from V and 8 from J, leaving 13 bases between them. The CDR3 is CASSRGGREAFF. The CDR3 bases are TGTGCCAGCAGCCGGGGGGGCAGGGAAGCTTTCTTT.

The chain is built from TRBV9 and TRBJ2-5, with 10 bases lining up with TRBD2. V shed 4 bases, J shed 5 bases, and the junction held 14 bases outside the gene matches. Per germline, CDR1 SGDLS and CDR2 YYNGEE. The CDR3 extends over 17 amino acids. CDR3 DNA sequence: TGTGCCAGCAGCATAGACCCTAGCGGGAGAGGGCGGGAGACCCAGTACTTC. This translates into CASSIDPSGRGRETQYF. Combining the CDR3 with reference TRBV9 and TRBJ2-5 gives the whole variable domain DSGVTQTPKHLITATGQRVTLRCSPRSGDLSVYWYQQSLDQGLQFLIQYYNGEERAKGNILERFSAQQFPDLHSELNLSSLELGDSALYFCASSIDPSGRGRETQYFGPGTRLLVL.

The chain couples TRBV3-1 (or the pseudogene TRBV3-2) to TRBJ2-1; D is possibly TRBD2 (6 bases). The CDR3 has 16 residues. CDR1 is LGHDT, CDR2 YNNKEL, per germline (reference sequence). The V gene lost 4 bases and the J gene lost 3 bases, with 16 bases spanning the gap. DNA of the CDR3: TGTGCCAGCAGCCTTTTCTCCGGGACTGGCTACAATGAGCAGTTCTTC. Amino acids: CASSLFSGTGYNEQFF.

The V gene is TRBV6-5, the J gene TRBJ2-2, with 9 bases fitting TRBD2. Germline assignment: CDR1 MNHEY and CDR2 SVGAGI. CDR3 length: 14 amino acids. J was trimmed by 7 bases and V by 6 bases; bases with no gene match: 6. This chain's CDR3 is CASSIAGEDGELFF. The CDR3 nucleotides read TGTGCCAGCAGCATAGCGGGAGAGGACGGGGAGCTGTTTTTT.

This clone was detected a few times. V gene TRBV12-3 or TRBV12-4 combines with J gene TRBJ2-7, with no clear D. Between the trimmed V and J ends, which lost 5 bases and 3 bases, there was a span of 5 bases. The CDR3 is 11 residues long. The CDR3 DNA sequence: TGTGCCAGCAGTACTTACTACGAGCAGTACTTC. Its protein product is CASSTYYEQYF.

CDR3 sequence reads: CAWGSGTGYGYTF. CDR3 bases: TGTGCCTGGGGTTCCGGGACAGGCTATGGCTACACCTTC. This chain connects TRBV30 to TRBJ1-2; 8 bases are shared with TRBD1. Trimming took 5 bases from V and 4 from J; bases not matched to a gene: 6. Germline V gives CDR1 GTSNPN, CDR2 SVGIG (reference sequence). This CDR3 has 13 residues.

The rearrangement joins TRBV5-1 to TRBJ2-3, with D possibly being TRBD2 (6 bases). V lost 1 base and J 4 bases, leaving 10 bases between the germline ends. This CDR3 comprises 14 residues. The germline V gene has CDR1 SGHRS and CDR2 YFSETQ. The CDR3 DNA follows: TGCGCCAGCAGCTTGTGGGAGGAGGCAGATACGCAGTATTTT. Translated, it gives CASSLWEEADTQYF.

V gene TRBV30 combines with J gene TRBJ1-1; weak D call: TRBD1 (5 bases). Trimming pared 5 bases from V and 9 bases from J, leaving 16 bases between. The CDR3 runs 12 residues. CDR1 is GTSNPN and CDR2 is SVGIG in the germline V gene (reference sequence). The CDR3 sequence: CAWWRGEAKAFF. CDR3 coding DNA: TGTGCCTGGTGGAGAGGGGAGGCCAAAGCTTTCTTT.